This entry lists 11 T cell receptor beta chains sequenced from one sample in a study of blood T cell repertoires in COVID-19. TCRdb's table, derived via immunoSEQ multiplex PCR, lists solely in-frame clones and lacks some. The sample gives 60,000 to 70,000 clones, 65% to 85% of which show up once; around 4.1% is in the top ten. The sample was peripheral blood. These receptors all stem from a woman between 55 and 75 years old with acute or convalescent COVID-19.

The chain carries TRBV29-1 and TRBJ1-2; D is undetermined. The CDR3 totals 14 residues. Deletions cut 2 bases from V and 6 bases from J, with 16 bases between. Per germline, CDR1 SQVTM and CDR2 ANQGSEA. CDR3 sequence: CSVEPRGPRHGYTF. In DNA form, the CDR3 reads TGCAGCGTTGAACCCCGGGGTCCGAGGCATGGCTACACCTTC.

The V call is TRBV4-1, the J call TRBJ1-2; D possibly corresponds to TRBD1 (6 bases). Trimming stripped 3 bases from V and 8 bases from J, with 19 bases between. The length of the CDR3 is 15 residues. Germline assignment: CDR1 MGHRA and CDR2 YSYEKL. The CDR3 spells CASSQTGTLVRGYTF. Written as DNA, the CDR3 is TGCGCCAGCAGCCAGACCGGGACATTAGTGCGGGGCTACACCTTC.

This clone was detected once. V is TRBV20-1 and J is TRBJ2-1; TRBD2 aligns across 16 bases. J was trimmed by 0 bases and V by 3 bases; bases with no gene match: 14. Germline loops: CDR1 DFQATT, CDR2 SNEGSKA (reference sequence). The CDR3 runs 21 residues. CDR3 sequence reads: CSASGPTGLAGGTHSYNEQFF. The CDR3 DNA is TGCAGTGCTAGTGGCCCAACGGGACTAGCGGGGGGGACCCACTCCTACAATGAGCAGTTCTTC.

The V call is TRBV9, the J call TRBJ1-1; 7 positions match TRBD1. The germline V gene has CDR1 SGDLS and CDR2 YYNGEE. V shed 2 bases, J shed 4 bases, and the junction held 8 bases outside the gene matches. This CDR3 region has 15 residues. The chain's CDR3 is CASSVLRQGITEAFF. For the CDR3, the DNA is TGTGCCAGCAGCGTCTTGCGACAGGGAATCACTGAAGCTTTCTTT.

The chain joins TRBV5-1 to TRBJ1-1, with 8 bases matching TRBD1. Germline CDR1 reads SGHRS; CDR2 reads YFSETQ. Trimming took 4 bases from V and 1 from J; bases not matched to a gene: 3. The CDR3 is 14 residues long. As DNA, the CDR3 is TGCGCCAGCAGCCCCGGACAGGGGAACACTGAAGCTTTCTTT. It codes for CASSPGQGNTEAFF.

The rearrangement uses TRBV2 and TRBJ2-2; 11 bases line up with TRBD2. CDR3 length: 21 amino acids. CDR1 SNHLY and CDR2 FYNNEI come from the germline V gene. V lost 2 bases to trimming and J lost 6 bases; unmatched junction nucleotides: 20. Here the CDR3 DNA reads TGTGCCAGCAGTGAACCAAGAGTAATACTAGCGGGGGTTCGTACGGCCGGGGAGCTGTTTTTT. It translates to CASSEPRVILAGVRTAGELFF.

The chain employs TRBV19 and TRBJ1-3; no firm D call. Looked up from germline, CDR1 is LNHDA and CDR2 is SQIVND (reference sequence). V shed 1 base and J shed 2 bases, with 6 bases lying between them. The CDR3 totals 14 residues. The CDR3 bases are TGTGCCAGTAGTATAGTAGCCACTGGAAACACCATATATTTT. This translates into CASSIVATGNTIYF.

The chain carries TRBV27 and TRBJ1-5, with a tentative D call TRBD1 (6 bases). The CDR3 covers 15 residues. Trimming removed 6 bases from V and 3 bases from J, with 15 bases in between. Germline CDR1 is MNHEY and CDR2 is SMNVEV (reference sequence). This CDR3 is CASSRGGAANQPQHF. As DNA, the CDR3 is TGTGCCAGCAGCCGGGGGGGGGCCGCCAATCAGCCCCAGCATTTT.

The sample holds one count of this clone. The chain uses TRBV3-1 (or the pseudogene TRBV3-2) and TRBJ1-2; D is unresolved. V lost 0 bases and J 5 bases, leaving 7 bases between the germline ends. Per the germline V gene, CDR1 is LGHDT and CDR2 is YNNKEL (reference sequence). The CDR3 runs to 13 residues. The CDR3 region is CASSQEVDYGYTF. The CDR3 nucleotides are TGTGCCAGCAGCCAAGAGGTAGATTATGGCTACACCTTC.

This chain joins TRBV2 and TRBJ1-3, with D unresolved. Germline CDR1 and CDR2: SNHLY and FYNNEI. The V end was cut by 7 bases, the J end by 0 bases, with 10 bases between. The CDR3 extends over 14 amino acids. The CDR3 region is CASKTQSSGNTIYF. For the CDR3, the DNA is TGTGCCAGCAAGACACAGAGCTCTGGAAACACCATATATTTT.

The chain uses TRBV10-2 and TRBJ2-1; 10 bases match TRBD1. The CDR3 covers 15 residues. Germline V CDR1 and CDR2: WSHSY, SAAADI. The V gene end was trimmed by 6 bases and the J gene end by 1 base; junction bases not matched to a gene: 3. The CDR3 spells CASRDRGGSYNEQFF. The CDR3 bases are TGCGCCAGCAGGGACAGGGGGGGATCCTACAATGAGCAGTTCTTC.